This T cell receptor beta chain was identified in a study of siplizumab effects on memory and regulatory T cells. V was shortened by 1 base and J by 2 bases, with 12 bases between the two germline ends. Germline V gives CDR1 SGHRS, CDR2 YFSETQ. This CDR3 spans 15 amino acids. For every sample, about 10^5 TCR templates were assayed. Sequencing was performed with immunoSEQ multiplex PCR; in TCRdb, only in-frame clones are kept and a portion is missing. The table includes approximately 110,000 clones, around 93% detected once. The gene calls are TRBV5-1 and TRBJ2-5; a weak D match, TRBD1 (5 bases). The sequence derives from a human donor in good health. Sequences were obtained from CD4+ T cells sorted from blood. The CDR3 sequence is CASSLRWGQQETQYF. As DNA, the CDR3 is TGCGCCAGCAGCTTGAGGTGGGGCCAGCAAGAGACCCAGTACTTC.